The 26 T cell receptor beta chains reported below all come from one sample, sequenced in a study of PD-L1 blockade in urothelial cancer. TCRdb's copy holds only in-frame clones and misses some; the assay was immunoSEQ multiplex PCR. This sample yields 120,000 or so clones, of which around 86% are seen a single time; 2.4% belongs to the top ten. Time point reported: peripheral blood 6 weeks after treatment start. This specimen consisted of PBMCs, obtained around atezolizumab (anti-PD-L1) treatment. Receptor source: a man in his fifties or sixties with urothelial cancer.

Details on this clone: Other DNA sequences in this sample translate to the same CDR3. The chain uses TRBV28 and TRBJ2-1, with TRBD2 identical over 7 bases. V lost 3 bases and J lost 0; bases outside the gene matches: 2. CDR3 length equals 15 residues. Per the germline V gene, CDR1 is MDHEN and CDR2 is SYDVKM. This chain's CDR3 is CASSFGGSSYNEQFF. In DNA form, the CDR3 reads TGTGCCAGCAGTTTTGGCGGGAGCTCCTACAATGAGCAGTTCTTC.

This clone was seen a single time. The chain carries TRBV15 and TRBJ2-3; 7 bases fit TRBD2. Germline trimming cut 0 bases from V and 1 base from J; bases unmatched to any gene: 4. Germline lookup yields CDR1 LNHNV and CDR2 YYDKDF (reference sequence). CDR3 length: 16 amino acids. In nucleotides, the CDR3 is TGTGCCACCAGCAGAGATTTGAGCGGGGGCACAGATACGCAGTATTTT. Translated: CATSRDLSGGTDTQYF.

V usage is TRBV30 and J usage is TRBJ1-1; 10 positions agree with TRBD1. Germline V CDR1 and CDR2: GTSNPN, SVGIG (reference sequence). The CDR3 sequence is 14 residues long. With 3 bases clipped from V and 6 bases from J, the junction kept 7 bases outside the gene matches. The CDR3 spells CAWSMTGGFAEAFF. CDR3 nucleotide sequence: TGTGCCTGGAGCATGACAGGGGGCTTTGCTGAAGCTTTCTTT.

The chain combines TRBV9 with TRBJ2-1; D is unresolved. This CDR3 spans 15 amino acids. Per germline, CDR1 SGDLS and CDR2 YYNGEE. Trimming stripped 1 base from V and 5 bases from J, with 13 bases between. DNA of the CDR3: TGTGCCAGCAGCGTAACCCCGACACCAGACAATGAGCAGTTCTTC. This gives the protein CASSVTPTPDNEQFF.

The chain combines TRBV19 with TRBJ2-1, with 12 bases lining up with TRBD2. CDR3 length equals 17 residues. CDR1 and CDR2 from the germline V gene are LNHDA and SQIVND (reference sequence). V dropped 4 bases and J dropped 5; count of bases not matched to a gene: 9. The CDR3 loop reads CASSRRLAGESHNEQFF. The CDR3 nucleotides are TGTGCCAGTAGTAGGAGACTAGCGGGAGAGAGCCACAATGAGCAGTTCTTC.

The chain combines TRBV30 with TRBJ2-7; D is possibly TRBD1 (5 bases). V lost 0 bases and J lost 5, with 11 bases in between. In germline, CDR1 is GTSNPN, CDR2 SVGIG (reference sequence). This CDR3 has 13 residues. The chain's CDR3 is CAWSVIRVNEQYF. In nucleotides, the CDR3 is TGTGCCTGGAGTGTAATCAGGGTAAACGAGCAGTACTTC.

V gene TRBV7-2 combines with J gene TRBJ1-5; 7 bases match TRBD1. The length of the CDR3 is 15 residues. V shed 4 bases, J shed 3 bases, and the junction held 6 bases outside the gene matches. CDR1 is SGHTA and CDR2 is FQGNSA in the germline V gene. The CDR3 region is CASSSPGTVNQPQHF. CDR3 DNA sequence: TGTGCCAGCAGCTCTCCGGGGACAGTCAATCAGCCCCAGCATTTT.

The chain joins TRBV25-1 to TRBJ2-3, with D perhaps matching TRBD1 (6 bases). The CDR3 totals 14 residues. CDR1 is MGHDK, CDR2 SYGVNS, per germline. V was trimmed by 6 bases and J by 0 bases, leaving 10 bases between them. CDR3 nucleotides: TGTGCCAGCAGGAACAGGGTGAGCACAGATACGCAGTATTTT. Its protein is CASRNRVSTDTQYF.

The CDR3 is CASSPRTGKWYEQYF. Written as DNA, the CDR3 is TGTGCCAGCAGTCCAAGAACAGGGAAGTGGTACGAGCAGTACTTC. The V and J genes are TRBV28 and TRBJ2-7; possibly TRBD1 for D (6 bases). Germline CDR1 MDHEN, CDR2 SYDVKM. The length of the CDR3 is 15 residues. V was cut by 5 bases and J by 4 bases, with 18 bases left in between.

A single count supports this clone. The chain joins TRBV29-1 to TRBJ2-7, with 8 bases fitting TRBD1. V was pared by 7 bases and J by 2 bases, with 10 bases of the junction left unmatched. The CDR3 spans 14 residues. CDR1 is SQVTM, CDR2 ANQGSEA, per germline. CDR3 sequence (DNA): TGCAGCGCTGGTACCGGGACAGGAGCCTACGAGCAGTACTTC. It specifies CSAGTGTGAYEQYF.

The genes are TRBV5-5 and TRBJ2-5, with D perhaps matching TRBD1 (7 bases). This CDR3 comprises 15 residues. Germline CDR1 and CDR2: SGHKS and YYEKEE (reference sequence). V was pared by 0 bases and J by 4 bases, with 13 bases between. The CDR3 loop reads CASSLDRGGLETQYF. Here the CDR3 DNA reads TGTGCCAGCAGCTTGGACAGGGGAGGATTAGAGACCCAGTACTTC.

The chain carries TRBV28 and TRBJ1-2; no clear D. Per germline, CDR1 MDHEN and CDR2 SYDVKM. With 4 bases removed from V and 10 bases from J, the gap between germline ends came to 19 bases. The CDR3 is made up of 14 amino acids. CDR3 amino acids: CASSSLWTRPLYTF. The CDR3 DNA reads TGTGCCAGCAGTTCCCTCTGGACTAGACCCCTCTACACCTTC.

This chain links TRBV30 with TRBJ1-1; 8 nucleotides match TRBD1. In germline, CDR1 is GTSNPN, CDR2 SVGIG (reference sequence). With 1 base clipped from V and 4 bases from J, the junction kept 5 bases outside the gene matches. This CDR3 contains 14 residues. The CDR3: CAWSGGQGFTEAFF. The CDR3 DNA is TGTGCCTGGAGTGGTGGACAGGGCTTCACTGAAGCTTTCTTT.

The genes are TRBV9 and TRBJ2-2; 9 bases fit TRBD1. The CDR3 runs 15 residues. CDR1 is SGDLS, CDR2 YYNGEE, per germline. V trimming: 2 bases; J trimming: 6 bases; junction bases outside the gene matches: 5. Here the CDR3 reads CASSVVDRGSGELFF. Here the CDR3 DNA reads TGTGCCAGCAGCGTTGTGGACAGGGGATCCGGGGAGCTGTTTTTT. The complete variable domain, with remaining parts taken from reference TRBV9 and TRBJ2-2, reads DSGVTQTPKHLITATGQRVTLRCSPRSGDLSVYWYQQSLDQGLQFLIQYYNGEERAKGNILERFSAQQFPDLHSELNLSSLELGDSALYFCASSVVDRGSGELFFGEGSRLTVL.

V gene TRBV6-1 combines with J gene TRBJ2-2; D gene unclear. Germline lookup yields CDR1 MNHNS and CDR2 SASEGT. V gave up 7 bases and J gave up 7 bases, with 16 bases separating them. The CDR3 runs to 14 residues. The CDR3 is CASITESGGGELFF. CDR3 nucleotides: TGTGCCAGCATAACGGAGTCGGGTGGCGGGGAGCTGTTTTTT.

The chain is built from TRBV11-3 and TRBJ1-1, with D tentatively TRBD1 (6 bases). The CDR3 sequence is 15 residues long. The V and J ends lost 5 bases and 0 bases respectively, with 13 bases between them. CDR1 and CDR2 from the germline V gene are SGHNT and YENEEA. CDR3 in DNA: TGTGCCAGCAGCCTAGGGGGGGGCATGAACACTGAAGCTTTCTTT. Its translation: CASSLGGGMNTEAFF.

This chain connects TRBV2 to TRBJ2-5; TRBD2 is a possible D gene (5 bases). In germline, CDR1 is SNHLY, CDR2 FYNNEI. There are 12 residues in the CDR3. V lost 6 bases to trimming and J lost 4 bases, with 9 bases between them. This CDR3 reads CASRELGETQYF. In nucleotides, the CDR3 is TGTGCCAGCAGGGAACTAGGAGAGACCCAGTACTTC.

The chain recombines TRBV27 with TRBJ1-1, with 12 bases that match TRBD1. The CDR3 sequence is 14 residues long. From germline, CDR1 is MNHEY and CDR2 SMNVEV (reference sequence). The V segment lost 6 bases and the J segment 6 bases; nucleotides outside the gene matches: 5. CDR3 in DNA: TGTGCCAGCAGGGGAGGGACAGGGGGCCCTGAAGCTTTCTTT. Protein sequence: CASRGGTGGPEAFF.

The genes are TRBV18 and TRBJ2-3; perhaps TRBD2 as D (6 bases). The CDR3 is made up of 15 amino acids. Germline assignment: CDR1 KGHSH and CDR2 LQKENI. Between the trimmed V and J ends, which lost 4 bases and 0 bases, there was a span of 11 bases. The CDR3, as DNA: TGTGCCAGCTCACAGGTCAGCGGGAGCACAGATACGCAGTATTTT. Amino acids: CASSQVSGSTDTQYF.

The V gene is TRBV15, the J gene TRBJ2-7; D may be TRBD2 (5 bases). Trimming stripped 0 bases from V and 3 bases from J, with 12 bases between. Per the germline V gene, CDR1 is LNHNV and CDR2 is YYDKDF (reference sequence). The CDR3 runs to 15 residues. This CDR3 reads CATSRDRRVSYEQYF. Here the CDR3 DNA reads TGTGCCACCAGCAGAGATAGGCGGGTGAGCTACGAGCAGTACTTC.

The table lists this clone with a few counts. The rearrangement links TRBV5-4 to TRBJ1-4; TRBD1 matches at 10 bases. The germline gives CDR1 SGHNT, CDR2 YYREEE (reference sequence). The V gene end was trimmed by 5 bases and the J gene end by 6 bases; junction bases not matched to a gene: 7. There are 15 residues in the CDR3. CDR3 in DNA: TGTGCCAGCAGTACGCCGGGACAGGGGCATGAAAAACTGTTTTTT. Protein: CASSTPGQGHEKLFF.

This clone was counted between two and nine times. CDR3 protein: CASSFIQPQHF. CDR3 sequence (DNA): TGTGCCAGCAGTTTTATTCAGCCCCAGCATTTT. The V gene is TRBV27, the J gene TRBJ1-5, with D uncertain. The CDR3 runs 11 residues. Germline loops: CDR1 MNHEY, CDR2 SMNVEV (reference sequence). Deletions cut 3 bases from V and 6 bases from J, with 3 bases between.

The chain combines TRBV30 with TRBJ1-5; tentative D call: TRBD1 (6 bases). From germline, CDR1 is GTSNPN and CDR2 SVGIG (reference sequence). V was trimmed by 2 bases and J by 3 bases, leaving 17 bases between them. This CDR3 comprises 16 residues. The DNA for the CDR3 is TGTGCCTGGAGTAGACGGACAGCTCCTTCCAATCAGCCCCAGCATTTT. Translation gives CAWSRRTAPSNQPQHF.

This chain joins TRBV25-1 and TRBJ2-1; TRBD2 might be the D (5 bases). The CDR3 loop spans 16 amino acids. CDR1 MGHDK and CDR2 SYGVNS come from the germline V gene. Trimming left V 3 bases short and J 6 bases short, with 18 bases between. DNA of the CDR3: TGTGCCAGCAGTGACCTTGGACTGAGTCGGTCCAATGAGCAGTTCTTC. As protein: CASSDLGLSRSNEQFF.

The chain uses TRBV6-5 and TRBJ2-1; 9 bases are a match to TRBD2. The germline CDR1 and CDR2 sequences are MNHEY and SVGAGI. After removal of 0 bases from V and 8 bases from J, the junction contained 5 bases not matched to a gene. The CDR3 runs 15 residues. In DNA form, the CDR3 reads TGTGCCAGCAGTTACTCTGCGGGAGGGCGGTATGAGCAGTTCTTC. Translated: CASSYSAGGRYEQFF.

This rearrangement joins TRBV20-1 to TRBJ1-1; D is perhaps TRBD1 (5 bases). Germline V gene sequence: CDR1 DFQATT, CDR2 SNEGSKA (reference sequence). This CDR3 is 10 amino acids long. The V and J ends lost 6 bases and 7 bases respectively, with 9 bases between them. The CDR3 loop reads CSAIGVEAFF. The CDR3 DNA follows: TGCAGTGCGATAGGGGTTGAAGCTTTCTTT.